This T cell receptor (beta chain) was recovered during a study of neoadjuvant anti-PD-1 for oral cavity cancer (dated by TCRdb to about 2021). Concerning the study at large: Before curative-intent surgical resection, most patients were given three to four biweekly doses of nivolumab at 3 mg/kg. For patients who did not progress, a fourth nivolumab dose was given around day 43, followed by definitive surgical resection on days 50-56. The parent correlative cohort had about a dozen patients and a response rate of 30% to 35%. Under RECIST 1.1, patients with complete response, partial response or stable disease were classed as responders, and patients with progression were classed as non-responders.

The investigation overall reported the following: TCR analyses included only a few patients per response group, and the authors called for larger cohorts for validation. Higher pretreatment blood Treg/Th17 ratios correlated with both higher pretreatment blood TCRbeta clonality and lower post-treatment tumor TCRbeta clonality. After neoadjuvant nivolumab, significantly higher T cell clonality (Gini index) was found within PBMCs in non-responders than in responders.

Remarks on this clone: Its antigen target is currently unknown. Base qualities are not recorded, but no much larger clone differs from it by a single base. Other DNA sequences in this sample translate to the same CDR3.

The CDR3 spans 14 residues, from the cysteine through the phenylalanine. The only DNA kept is the CDR3, 42 bases in frame from the first base. V drops 0 bases and J drops 5 bases, leaving 10 bases in between. According to the germline V gene, CDR1 reads LGHNA and CDR2 reads YSLEER. For deep sequencing, each PBMC sample was run in six replicates, with libraries mostly built from 400 to 500 ng of input genomic DNA. The immunoSEQ hsTCRbeta kit was used to prepare TCRbeta libraries according to the manufacturer's instructions. Sequencing of the completed libraries took place using an Illumina NovaSeq 6000 S4 flow cell after they had been pooled to roughly 2.9 nM. On the authors' methods: The immunoSEQ Analyzer was used for raw data preprocessing and quality control. The analysis was restricted to productive rearrangements, with each unique CDR3 amino acid sequence defining a clonotype. Repertoire clonality was estimated as the Gini-Simpson index, which was computed with the R package tcR. Student's t test was used to compare Gini indices, while Pearson correlation assessed associations with tumor size change. Not all clones reach the TCRdb copy of this immuneACCESS table, which keeps in-frame sequences only. Checked studies attribute under half of the gap to unresolved V genes and leave the rest unexplained. The D gene and trimming were derived from the DNA, and the V and J assignments and clone size from that table. The sample has 6,500 to 8,000 clones on record, 74% of them singletons. Jointly, the top ten make up about 3.1% of the sample.

The time point label on this specimen signifies: before neoadjuvant nivolumab. The patients had newly diagnosed stage II-IVA oral cavity squamous cell carcinoma and had not received any prior systemic or radiation treatment. The cohort was made up of patients with locally advanced, HPV-negative oral cavity squamous cell carcinoma. No culture maintenance or expansion was done, as the peripheral blood mononuclear cells went straight to analysis. The samples were obtained from a longitudinal correlative study of a single-arm phase II trial testing neoadjuvant nivolumab in oral cavity squamous cell carcinoma. Subject-matched pre- and post-treatment PBMCs and tumors from three responders and three non-responders underwent genomic DNA-based TCRbeta sequencing. Peripheral blood mononuclear cells were drawn once before nivolumab treatment and a second time after treatment, when surgery took place. Genomic DNA was isolated from PBMCs using the Maxwell RSC DNA from Cells kit.

The TCR comes from a person between 40 and 85 years old with oral cavity squamous cell carcinoma. Sequencing used PBMCs, obtained before nivolumab (anti-PD-1) treatment. The chain joins TRBV4-3 to TRBJ1-1; matching of 6 bases hints at TRBD1 as the D gene. The nucleotides read TGCGCCAGCAGCCAAGATCGAGGGGGTACTGAAGCTTTCTTT. The translation is CASSQDRGGTEAFF.